Listed here are 21 T cell receptor beta chains from one sample, sequenced in a study of T cells in localized non-small cell lung cancer. Profiling relied on immunoSEQ multiplex PCR, and the TCRdb table lists in-frame clones only, not all of them. This sample has roughly 27,000 clones, with 92% found just once. The material was peripheral blood mononuclear cells, obtained before any cancer treatment. All receptors derive from a woman aged 35 to 70 with stage III lung adenocarcinoma.

The V call is TRBV2, the J call TRBJ1-4, with D uncertain. There are 14 residues in the CDR3. The V and J ends lost 8 bases and 0 bases respectively, with 10 bases between them. Germline assignment: CDR1 SNHLY and CDR2 FYNNEI. The CDR3 bases are TGTGCCAGCCATTTAGTCGCAACTAATGAAAAACTGTTTTTT. Translating it yields CASHLVATNEKLFF.

The CDR3 reads CASSYRTGNYEQYF. CDR3 DNA sequence: TGTGCCAGCAGTTACCGTACAGGAAACTACGAGCAGTACTTC. The chain carries TRBV6-5 and TRBJ2-7; perhaps TRBD1 as D (5 bases). This CDR3 comprises 14 residues. Germline-derived CDR1 and CDR2 are MNHEY and SVGAGI. Trimming shortened V by 2 bases and J by 3 bases, and 11 bases separated the two germline ends.

This chain links TRBV7-9 with TRBJ1-4; TRBD1 matches at 7 bases. There are 14 residues in the CDR3. Losses at the gene ends were 5 bases for V and 8 bases for J; bases not matched to a gene: 8. Germline CDR1 and CDR2: SEHNR and FQNEAQ (reference sequence). The CDR3 nucleotides read TGTGCCAGCAGCCCCCGGGACAGACGGGAAAAACTGTTTTTT. Translating it yields CASSPRDRREKLFF.

The chain couples TRBV7-2 to TRBJ1-3, with D uncertain. Trimming took 4 bases from V and 8 from J, leaving 9 bases between them. The length of the CDR3 is 12 residues. Germline loops: CDR1 SGHTA, CDR2 FQGNSA. CDR3 DNA sequence: TGTGCCAGCAGCTCAACGGGCCACACCATATATTTT. The encoded protein is CASSSTGHTIYF.

The chain carries TRBV30 and TRBJ2-1, with D unresolved. The germline V gene encodes CDR1 GTSNPN and CDR2 SVGIG (reference sequence). With 2 bases removed from V and 8 bases from J, the gap between germline ends came to 19 bases. The CDR3 spans 15 residues. CDR3 sequence (DNA): TGTGCCTGGAGTTCACGTGAGCTACGGGTCGATGAGCAGTTCTTC. It encodes CAWSSRELRVDEQFF.

This chain links TRBV7-2 with TRBJ2-3; D is unresolved. The germline gives CDR1 SGHTA, CDR2 FQGNSA. V dropped 5 bases and J dropped 3 bases, with 6 bases sitting between them. This CDR3 is built from 12 residues. As DNA, the CDR3 is TGTGCCAGCAGCCCATGGACAGATACGCAGTATTTT. Translated: CASSPWTDTQYF. The full variable domain, its missing parts supplied by reference TRBV7-2 and TRBJ2-3, is GAGVSQSPSNKVTEKGKDVELRCDPISGHTALYWYRQSLGQGLEFLIYFQGNSAPDKSGLPSDRFSAERTGGSVSTLTIQRTQQEDSAVYLCASSPWTDTQYFGPGTRLTVL.

This clone qualifies as medium-sized. This sequence joins TRBV6-1 and TRBJ2-2, with 8 bases fitting TRBD2. The J segment lost 6 bases and the V segment lost 3 bases, leaving 3 bases of the junction unmatched. Germline assignment: CDR1 MNHNS and CDR2 SASEGT. This CDR3 spans 14 amino acids. Here the CDR3 DNA reads TGTGCCAGCAGTGATGCGGGAGGATCCGGGGAGCTGTTTTTT. This gives the protein CASSDAGGSGELFF.

This clone was counted a single time. The V call is TRBV4-2, the J call TRBJ2-1; 11 nucleotides agree with TRBD1. Trimming at V came to 5 bases and at J to 5 bases, leaving 5 bases not matched to a gene. CDR1 LGHNA and CDR2 YNFKEQ come from the germline V gene. This CDR3 has 15 amino acids. CDR3 amino acids: CASSNRDRGDNEQFF. CDR3 sequence (DNA): TGTGCCAGCAGCAACCGGGACAGGGGGGACAATGAGCAGTTCTTC.

The genes are TRBV19 and TRBJ1-1, with no clear D. V was trimmed by 1 base and J by 0 bases, leaving 3 bases between them. The CDR3 has 13 residues. Germline V CDR1 and CDR2: LNHDA, SQIVND (reference sequence). CDR3 protein: CASSIGVNTEAFF. CDR3 nucleotide sequence: TGTGCCAGTAGTATAGGTGTGAACACTGAAGCTTTCTTT.

The chain combines TRBV7-3 with TRBJ2-2, with TRBD2 identical over 7 bases. The CDR3 runs 13 residues. From germline, CDR1 is SGHTA and CDR2 FQGTGA. V was pared by 4 bases and J by 5 bases, with 1 base of the junction left unmatched. CDR3 residues: CASSSGGTGELFF. In DNA form, the CDR3 reads TGTGCCAGCAGCTCCGGGGGGACCGGGGAGCTGTTTTTT.

The chain links TRBV5-6 to TRBJ1-2; 9 bases fit TRBD1. The germline CDR1 and CDR2 sequences are SGHDT and YYEEEE. The CDR3 runs 13 residues. Unmatched junction bases numbered 2, after V lost 2 bases and J lost 6 bases. The CDR3 DNA follows: TGTGCCAGCAGCTTACAGGGGGCTAATGGCTACACCTTC. Translated, it gives CASSLQGANGYTF.

This rearrangement joins TRBV5-4 to TRBJ1-2; 7 bases agree with TRBD1. The CDR3 sequence is 14 residues long. Trimming took 6 bases from V and 8 from J; bases not matched to a gene: 13. Germline CDR1 and CDR2: SGHNT and YYREEE (reference sequence). CDR3 sequence (DNA): TGTGCCAGCAACCAGGGGGGGGACTCGAGCGGCTACACCTTC. Translation: CASNQGGDSSGYTF.

The rearrangement links TRBV5-5 to TRBJ1-3, with D possibly matching TRBD1 (5 bases). Germline V gene data show CDR1 as SGHKS and CDR2 as YYEKEE (reference sequence). The CDR3 sequence is 12 residues long. The V and J ends lost 2 bases and 7 bases respectively, with 7 bases between them. CDR3 sequence reads: CASSFRDNTIYF. The DNA for the CDR3 is TGTGCCAGCAGCTTCAGGGACAACACCATATATTTT.

The chain has TRBV28 and TRBJ2-1; a possible D gene is TRBD2 (6 bases). Germline loops: CDR1 MDHEN, CDR2 SYDVKM. The CDR3 is 12 amino acids. Trimming took off 5 bases at V and 8 bases at J, with 10 bases between the two ends. The CDR3 is CASSRDLHEQFF. As DNA, the CDR3 is TGTGCCAGCAGTAGGGACTTACATGAGCAGTTCTTC.

The gene calls are TRBV5-5 and TRBJ2-2, with D tentatively TRBD1 or TRBD2 (7 bases each). The length of the CDR3 is 16 residues. V was shortened by 4 bases and J by 5 bases, with 18 bases between the two germline ends. The germline gives CDR1 SGHKS, CDR2 YYEKEE (reference sequence). The CDR3: CASSPGGRGETGELFF. CDR3 DNA sequence: TGTGCCAGCAGCCCGGGGGGCAGGGGGGAAACCGGGGAGCTGTTTTTT.

CDR3 sequence reads: CASSPGAGTKNIQYF. The CDR3 coding sequence is TGCGCCAGCAGCCCAGGGGCGGGAACCAAAAACATTCAGTACTTC. The genes are TRBV5-1 and TRBJ2-4; TRBD1 or TRBD2 may be the D gene (6 bases each). Germline CDR1 and CDR2: SGHRS and YFSETQ. Trimming cost V 4 bases and J 2 bases, with 13 bases left between them. The CDR3 loop spans 15 amino acids.

The V call is TRBV5-1, the J call TRBJ2-3; TRBD2 matches at 13 bases. V lost 2 bases and J lost 2; bases outside the gene matches: 2. Germline values: CDR1 SGHRS, CDR2 YFSETQ. CDR3 length equals 16 residues. The DNA for the CDR3 is TGCGCCAGCAGCTTAGGACTAGCGGGGGACACAGATACGCAGTATTTT. Amino acids: CASSLGLAGDTDTQYF.

The chain has TRBV19 and TRBJ2-5; weak D call: TRBD1 (5 bases). The V gene's germline CDR1 is LNHDA and CDR2 SQIVND (reference sequence). The ends were cut back, 7 bases at V and 0 bases at J, with 12 bases in the middle. The CDR3 runs 14 residues. CDR3 in DNA: TGTGCCAGTAATCAGGGCCAGTACCAAGAGACCCAGTACTTC. Translation: CASNQGQYQETQYF.

This chain joins TRBV5-1 and TRBJ2-2, with D perhaps TRBD1 (5 bases). The CDR3 runs to 14 residues. The V gene lost 7 bases and the J gene lost 1 base, with 11 bases spanning the gap. Germline V lookup: CDR1 SGHRS, CDR2 YFSETQ. DNA of the CDR3: TGCGCCAGCCAGGGAATTATGAACACCGGGGAGCTGTTTTTT. Translation: CASQGIMNTGELFF.

V and J are TRBV19 and TRBJ1-5; TRBD1 is a possible D gene (5 bases). The germline CDR1 and CDR2 sequences are LNHDA and SQIVND (reference sequence). The V end was cut by 4 bases, the J end by 9 bases, with 13 bases between. CDR3 length: 13 residues. CDR3 in amino acids: CASSTYSQGPQHF. The CDR3 nucleotides are TGTGCCAGTAGTACATATTCCCAGGGGCCCCAGCATTTT. Drawing the rest from reference TRBV19 and TRBJ1-5, the complete variable domain is DGGITQSPKYLFRKEGQNVTLSCEQNLNHDAMYWYRQDPGQGLRLIYYSQIVNDFQKGDIAEGYSVSREKKESFPLTVTSAQKNPTAFYLCASSTYSQGPQHFGDGTRLSIL.

The genes are TRBV10-2 and TRBJ1-2; TRBD1 might be the D (5 bases). CDR3 length equals 13 residues. V dropped 7 bases and J dropped 2 bases, with 11 bases sitting between them. CDR1 is WSHSY and CDR2 is SAAADI in the germline V gene. CDR3 sequence reads: CASTKGDNYGYTF. The CDR3 region has the DNA TGCGCCAGCACCAAAGGGGACAACTATGGCTACACCTTC.